This TCR beta chain was sequenced for a study of regulatory T cells in long-lasting Graves disease (dated by TCRdb to the early 2020s). For the wider study: Patients with newly diagnosed Graves' disease had been on antithyroid drugs for under 3 months. This study used TCR sequencing and RNA sequencing of peripheral blood to compare persistent Graves' disease patients against newly diagnosed Graves' disease patients. A total of about 33 samples underwent TCR sequencing, from about 13 patients with persistent Graves' disease and 20 or so patients with newly diagnosed Graves' disease. The study was registered as a clinical trial and conducted in China. General findings and caveats noted by the study authors: Only the TCR beta chain was sequenced and analyzed. Persistent disease showed preferential use of TRBV28, TRBJ1-2 and TRBJ2-5, whereas newly diagnosed disease favored TRBV20-1 and TRBJ2-1. Lower TCR Shannon entropy and fewer highly expanded clones were observed in persistent Graves' disease patients than in newly diagnosed patients, which suggested clonal expansion. Because the primary lesion, thyroid tissue, could not be accessed, the study looked at peripheral blood alone. More public clonotypes were shared among persistent patients (under 3,000) than among newly diagnosed patients (roughly 1,000). The small sample size was acknowledged by the authors as a limitation that may reduce accuracy.

This specimen's time point label, interpreted: newly diagnosed GD, antithyroid drugs for less than 3 months. For both TCR sequencing and RNA sequencing, RNA was extracted from PBMCs using TRIzol. The diagnosis of Graves' disease followed American Thyroid Association guidelines. Patients for the study were recruited at an endocrinology department in Xi'an, China. Each patient gave about 10 milliliters of peripheral blood, collected in an EDTA anticoagulant tube. Ficoll Paque Plus density gradient separation was used to isolate PBMCs, and no further T cell sorting was performed. An Agilent 2100 Bioanalyzer and agarose gel were used to check RNA quality, and a NanoDrop 2000 was used to measure RNA concentration. Libraries came from multiplex PCR. Sequencing was carried out with an Illumina HiSeq 4000. iRepertoire HTBI primers and Arm-PCR amplification of CDR3 regions were used to construct TCR beta libraries. Before sequencing, the PCR products went through gel purification. As for the authors' bioinformatics: Gene usage analysis of CDR3 amino acid clonotypes used the 60 to 75 TRBV and 14 TRBJ segments found across samples. COPE and FqMerger were used to merge the filtered high-quality paired reads into contigs. BLAST was used to align contigs to IMGT TRBV, TRBD and TRBJ reference genes, and CDR3 was defined according to IMGT. Highly expanded clones were defined as clonotypes with a frequency above 0.1%. Shannon entropy was used to measure repertoire diversity, and the Gini coefficient was used to measure V-J evenness. Public clonotypes were defined as clonotypes shared by more than one individual. In TCRdb, the public reads were trimmed at Q25 with fastp and aligned with MiXCR, with productive beta chains retained. Rows are combined by CDR3 protein, so each entry shows the most common genes and DNA. In this record, the V and J calls reflect TCRdb's handling and not the investigators' own analysis. The sample table shows about 420,000 distinct CDR3 sequences, and around 17% are seen once. Of the sample, about 23% is held by the ten largest clones.

This clonotype was detected ten times or more. There is no known antigen for this receptor. Within one base of it there is no much larger clone, and no base qualities were kept. The CDR3 has 15 amino acids, counting the end cysteine and phenylalanine. Only CDR3 DNA is held: 45 bases, read in frame from base 1. CDR1 MDHEN and CDR2 SYDVKM are derived from the germline V gene. After removal of 5 bases from V and 7 bases from J, the junction retains 11 bases not matched to a gene. Another study also made use of these data, one on T cells in Graves' hyperthyroidism and ophthalmopathy. Looking at the second paper: Graves' hyperthyroidism was defined as stable when no progression to ophthalmopathy occurred over 18 months of follow-up. The hyperthyroidism patients were between 18 and 65 years old and newly diagnosed, with a disease duration of less than 2 months. Patients with uncontrolled infections, other autoimmune diseases, pregnancy or lactation were excluded. Diagnoses were established on the basis of clinical symptoms, serum thyroxine and TRAb, thyroid ultrasound, and orbital computed tomography. The TCR CDR3 was subjected to a first round of RT-PCR using the HTBI primer set and the Qiagen OneStep RT-PCR kit. Blood samples also contained most of the expanded thyroid clonotypes (frequency above 0.001), which suggests that blood repertoires may reflect thyroid immune responses. A 13 V-J signature model separated ophthalmopathy from stable hyperthyroidism, with around 91% sensitivity and 81% to 82% specificity in cross-validation and 80%/75% in testing. In validation, the model predicted progression to ophthalmopathy with approximately 71% sensitivity and 72% to 75% specificity, a median of 6.5 months before onset. To identify TCR V-J signatures that set the groups apart, the researchers used a discovery cohort of roughly 100 patients, made up of 43 with Graves' ophthalmopathy and some 56 with stable Graves' hyperthyroidism. Prospective prediction of ophthalmopathy was tested in an independent validation cohort consisting of about 19 hyperthyroidism patients and some 15 patients who later progressed to ophthalmopathy. The 75 to 100 discovery patients were divided at random into training and test sets in a 7:3 ratio. The study also compared thyroid tissue and blood T-cell repertoires from several Graves' hyperthyroidism patients. After blood sampling, hyperthyroidism patients were treated with methimazole at a starting dose of 30 mg daily, and ophthalmopathy patients were treated with high-dose intravenous methylprednisolone. Libraries were constructed in a second round of multiplex PCR, after which size selection and purification were carried out. The libraries were sequenced on an Illumina HiSeq2000 using paired-end 100 bp reads. SOAPnuke was used to process the raw data, removing reads that contained adapters or uncalled bases, had a mean Phred below 15, or lacked an exact match to the constant primer or identifier. COPE v1.2.5 was used to merge high-quality paired reads, and clonotypes were defined as unique nucleotide sequences. MiTCR v1.1 was used to align the clonotypes against IMGT TRBV, TRBD and TRBJ reference segments. Only V-J combinations with frequency above 0.0001, covering 99% to 99.2% of repertoires, were analysed. The TCS score was defined as the ratio of F50 (clonal expansion) to E x V (chaos), calculated using BLOSUM62-based TCRdist between CDR3 peptides within each V-J. Welch's t-statistics and random forest reduced around 520 V-J features to some 14, which were used in a naive Bayes classifier (R e1071). No statistical method was used to fix the sample size in advance, and group allocation was not hidden from the investigators. TCR Vbeta CDR3 sequencing of 135 peripheral blood samples (under 45 ophthalmopathy, about 80 hyperthyroidism and approximately 17 progressor patients) is reported in the paper.

Recombination connected TRBV28 to TRBJ2-1, and TRBD2 matches 7 of the central bases. Material: peripheral blood mononuclear cells (PBMCs), obtained at new diagnosis, from a patient treated with antithyroid drugs. The TCR was taken from a woman younger than 35 with Graves disease. Donor details come from another sample of the same person, matched by shared clones. The CDR3 region reads CASSPRLARGNEQFF. The DNA sequence is as follows: TGTGCCAGCAGTCCACGACTAGCTCGGGGAAATGAGCAGTTCTTC.